The 2 T cell receptor beta chains listed next were all sequenced from one sample in a study of memory CD4+ T cells and cytomegalovirus serostatus. Some clones are missing from TCRdb's copy, which holds only in-frame ones; the method was immunoSEQ multiplex PCR. The sample contains tens of thousands of clones, around three quarters of which appear only once. Single viable CD3+CD4+CD8-CD45RO+ cells were sorted as the memory CD4+ T cells. The material sequenced was memory CD4+ T cells from blood. The receptors come from an adult in good health and CMV-seronegative.

The V call is TRBV4-2, the J call TRBJ2-7; 7 bases agree with TRBD2. The length of the CDR3 is 15 residues. Trimming removed 1 base from V and 1 base from J; junction bases left unmatched: 4. Germline values: CDR1 LGHNA, CDR2 YNFKEQ. CDR3 sequence reads: CASSQGRRGSYEQYF. In DNA, the CDR3 is TGTGCCAGCAGCCAAGGGCGGCGGGGGTCCTACGAGCAGTACTTC.

This chain uses TRBV11-3 with TRBJ2-7; tentative D call: TRBD2 (6 bases). The CDR3 runs 11 residues. V gave up 2 bases and J gave up 9 bases, with 8 bases separating them. The germline CDR1 and CDR2 sequences are SGHNT and YENEEA. CDR3 sequence reads: CASSLTGVQYF. CDR3 nucleotide sequence: TGTGCCAGCAGCTTAACGGGAGTGCAGTACTTC.